These 20 T cell receptor beta chains were sequenced from one sample in a study of blood T cells in healthy people across ages. A second PCR of roughly 7 to 11 cycles used a sample-barcoded 5' primer and a J-beta primer mix. From the 5' RACE reads, TCRdb called clonotypes with MiXCR, one entry per CDR3 protein. The sample has about 2 million distinct CDR3 sequences, roughly 49% seen once. Material for sequencing was blood. These receptors were taken from a middle-aged woman in good health.

This clonotype was observed a single time. This chain links TRBV5-1 with TRBJ2-1, with D tentatively TRBD1 (5 bases). V was trimmed by 2 bases and J by 6 bases, leaving 12 bases between them. Germline CDR1 SGHRS, CDR2 YFSETQ. The CDR3 contains 14 residues. The CDR3 spells CASSLGVDRNEQFF. The CDR3 DNA reads as TGCGCCAGCAGCTTAGGGGTAGATCGCAATGAGCAGTTCTTC.

The chain has TRBV15 and TRBJ2-1, with TRBD2 matching 12 bases. Germline V gene data show CDR1 as LNHNV and CDR2 as YYDKDF (reference sequence). There are 17 residues in the CDR3. With V trimmed by 5 bases and J by 3 bases, 8 bases remained unmatched. As DNA, the CDR3 is TGTGCCACCAGCGGCCGGACTAGCGGGGCTAACTACAATGAGCAGTTCTTC. Translation: CATSGRTSGANYNEQFF.

V gene TRBV27 combines with J gene TRBJ2-1, with D maybe TRBD1 (5 bases). CDR1 and CDR2 from the germline V gene are MNHEY and SMNVEV (reference sequence). Trimming shortened V by 5 bases and J by 2 bases, and 10 bases separated the two germline ends. The CDR3 length is 14 residues. The CDR3 reads CASSTGQTYNEQFF. CDR3 sequence (DNA): TGTGCCAGCAGTACAGGTCAGACCTACAATGAGCAGTTCTTC.

The chain employs TRBV13 and TRBJ1-2; perhaps TRBD1 as D (5 bases). Trimming shortened V by 0 bases and J by 2 bases, and 10 bases separated the two germline ends. Germline CDR1 reads PRHDT; CDR2 reads FYEKMQ (reference sequence). The CDR3 totals 15 residues. CDR3 DNA sequence: TGTGCCAGCAGCTTAGGCCCGGGGGGGAACTATGGCTACACCTTC. Its translation: CASSLGPGGNYGYTF.

The chain recombines TRBV4-3 with TRBJ2-1, with TRBD2 matching over 8 bases. Germline V gene lookup returns CDR1 LGHNA and CDR2 YSLEER. The CDR3 contains 18 residues. J was trimmed by 2 bases and V by 0 bases; bases with no gene match: 9. The CDR3 region has the DNA TGCGCCAGCAGCCAAGACCTAATAGCGGGGTACCCCTACAATGAGCAGTTCTTC. This translates into CASSQDLIAGYPYNEQFF.

This chain joins TRBV6-5 and TRBJ2-3; D is unresolved. The CDR3 extends over 15 amino acids. Germline-derived CDR1 and CDR2 are MNHEY and SVGAGI. V was shortened by 2 bases and J by 1 base, with 10 bases between the two germline ends. CDR3 nucleotide sequence: TGTGCCAGCAGTTACCGGCACCTCGGCACAGATACGCAGTATTTT. This translates into CASSYRHLGTDTQYF.

This clonotype was detected only a few times. The chain carries TRBV5-1 and TRBJ2-1; possibly TRBD2 for D (6 bases). V lost 7 bases and J lost 5, with 19 bases in between. Germline CDR1 SGHRS, CDR2 YFSETQ. The CDR3 totals 15 residues. The CDR3 sequence: CASLERGSGNNEQFF. Written as DNA, the CDR3 is TGCGCCAGCTTGGAAAGGGGTAGCGGTAACAATGAGCAGTTCTTC.

The chain employs TRBV5-1 and TRBJ2-3, with TRBD2 matching 10 bases. CDR3 length: 16 amino acids. CDR1 SGHRS and CDR2 YFSETQ come from the germline V gene. V trimming: 4 bases; J trimming: 2 bases; junction bases outside the gene matches: 7. In DNA, the CDR3 is TGCGCCAGCAGCGTAGAGCGGGGGGGATACACAGATACGCAGTATTTT. This codes for CASSVERGGYTDTQYF.

The J gene is TRBJ2-1, the V gene TRBV4-1, with 9 bases fitting TRBD2. Germline lookup yields CDR1 MGHRA and CDR2 YSYEKL. V lost 0 bases and J lost 5; bases outside the gene matches: 8. The CDR3 consists of 17 residues. This chain's CDR3 is CASSQDNWVAGDNEQFF. CDR3 nucleotides: TGCGCCAGCAGCCAAGATAATTGGGTAGCGGGGGACAATGAGCAGTTCTTC.

Written as DNA, the CDR3 is TGTGCCAGCAGTAACCCGACAGGGGGACTCTATGGCTACACCTTC. This translates into CASSNPTGGLYGYTF. This chain links TRBV6-5 with TRBJ1-2, with 9 nucleotides matching TRBD1. From germline, CDR1 is MNHEY and CDR2 SVGAGI. V shed 5 bases, J shed 4 bases, and the junction held 8 bases outside the gene matches. CDR3 size: 15 residues.

The J gene is TRBJ1-4, the V gene TRBV4-3; maybe TRBD1 (6 bases). Trimming shortened V by 0 bases and J by 8 bases, and 16 bases separated the two germline ends. Germline V lookup: CDR1 LGHNA, CDR2 YSLEER. This CDR3 region has 16 residues. Written as DNA, the CDR3 is TGCGCCAGCAGCCAAGATGCGGGCGGGGGGCGAGAAAAACTGTTTTTT. Amino acid sequence: CASSQDAGGGREKLFF.

This sequence joins TRBV13 and TRBJ2-3; no reliable D call. This CDR3 comprises 12 residues. Trimming shortened V by 5 bases and J by 5 bases, and 8 bases separated the two germline ends. Looked up from germline, CDR1 is PRHDT and CDR2 is FYEKMQ (reference sequence). The CDR3 reads CASSAAEDTQYF. The CDR3 DNA is TGTGCCAGCAGCGCTGCGGAAGATACGCAGTATTTT.

Only a few counts were recorded for this clonotype. The V gene is TRBV9, the J gene TRBJ2-3; 7 bases are a match to TRBD2. Trimming cost V 5 bases and J 1 base; bases outside gene matches: 4. CDR1 and CDR2 from the germline V gene are SGDLS and YYNGEE. The CDR3 totals 14 residues. Here the CDR3 reads CASRGAGGTDTQYF. CDR3 nucleotide sequence: TGTGCCAGCAGGGGCGCGGGGGGCACAGATACGCAGTATTTT.

CDR3 loop: CSAGQDSEQYF. The DNA of the CDR3 is TGCAGCGCAGGCCAGGACAGTGAGCAGTACTTC. The chain couples TRBV29-1 to TRBJ2-7; TRBD1 is a possible D gene (6 bases). Between the trimmed V and J ends, which lost 7 bases and 7 bases, there was a span of 14 bases. The CDR3 is 11 amino acids. Per germline, CDR1 SQVTM and CDR2 ANQGSEA.

This sequence joins TRBV7-8 and TRBJ2-5; D uncertain. Germline CDR1 reads SGHVS; CDR2 reads FQNEAQ. Trimming removed 5 bases from V and 5 bases from J, with 15 bases in between. The CDR3 is 14 amino acids. The CDR3 reads CASSPRWPPETQYF. The DNA for the CDR3 is TGTGCCAGCAGCCCCCGCTGGCCGCCTGAGACCCAGTACTTC.

This chain joins TRBV7-2 and TRBJ2-1, with 11 bases aligning to TRBD2. The DNA end is more similar to TRBJ2-7, so the J call may be wrong. Germline V gives CDR1 SGHTA, CDR2 FQGNSA. There are 19 residues in the CDR3. The DNA for the CDR3 is TGTGCCAGCAGCTTACGGCTAGCGGGGGGCTCCCGCTCCTACAATGAGCAGTACTTC. Its translation is CASSLRLAGGSRSYNEQYF.

The chain links TRBV25-1 to TRBJ2-5; D uncertain. The germline V gene encodes CDR1 MGHDK and CDR2 SYGVNS. The V end was cut by 2 bases, the J end by 1 base, with 11 bases between. The CDR3 has 15 residues. Here the CDR3 reads CASSETQPIQETQYF. The CDR3 nucleotides read TGTGCCAGCAGTGAAACGCAGCCTATCCAAGAGACCCAGTACTTC.

The chain couples TRBV6-2 or TRBV6-3 to TRBJ1-2; 12 bases are shared with TRBD1. The CDR3 sequence is 15 residues long. The V gene end was trimmed by 6 bases and the J gene end by 8 bases; junction bases not matched to a gene: 10. The germline V gene has CDR1 MNHEY and CDR2 SVGEGT. CDR3 protein: CASSSPGTGGRGYTF. DNA of the CDR3: TGTGCCAGCAGCAGTCCCGGGACAGGGGGCCGCGGCTACACCTTC.

In its sample, this clonotype was seen a few times. V is TRBV7-2 and J is TRBJ2-5; D unclear. The ends were cut back, 2 bases at V and 4 bases at J, with 14 bases in the middle. CDR3 length: 15 residues. Germline V gene lookup returns CDR1 SGHTA and CDR2 FQGNSA. The chain's CDR3 is CASSLFTAVLETQYF. The CDR3 nucleotides are TGTGCCAGCAGCTTATTTACAGCAGTACTAGAGACCCAGTACTTC.

The genes are TRBV11-1 and TRBJ2-7, with a tentative D call TRBD1 (6 bases). The germline gives CDR1 SGHAT, CDR2 FQDESV (reference sequence). The CDR3 spans 14 residues. V was trimmed by 5 bases and J by 4 bases, leaving 15 bases between them. The CDR3 DNA reads as TGTGCCAGCAGCCGACGGACAGATTATTACGAGCAGTACTTC. Its translation: CASSRRTDYYEQYF.